This T cell receptor (beta chain) was documented in a study of T cell repertoires in cytomegalovirus infection. Notes on the study in general: Ex vivo, HLA-C-restricted CMV-specific TCR beta clonotypes prevailed over the rest of the response.

MiXCR, applied by TCRdb to the reads, yields one record per CDR3 protein. The table records under 850,000 distinct CDR3 sequences, under 40% of them present only once. The V end was cut by 8 bases, the J end by 4 bases, with 13 bases between. CDR1 MNHNY and CDR2 SVGAGI come from the germline V gene (reference sequence). This CDR3 is built from 13 residues. This clonotype was counted only a few times. Its antigen is undetermined. This chain links TRBV6-6 with TRBJ2-3; D gene ambiguous. The sample comprised PBMCs. The TCR originated in a human donor in good health (CMV status not recorded). Some clones in this sample may be carry-over from other donors' samples. Here the CDR3 DNA reads TGTGCCAGCGGATGGAGCGTCGCAGATACGCAGTATTTT. Its protein is CASGWSVADTQYF.